This TCR beta chain is from a study of T cell responses to AZD1222 COVID-19 vaccine. Overall study results and limits: Unmutated variant regions are reportedly the target of nearly half of TCRs that are spike-specific.

The repertoire was sequenced with immunoSEQ multiplex PCR; TCRdb's copy has only in-frame clones and lacks some. Of roughly 190,000 clones listed, approximately 94% are singletons. The V end lost 9 bases, the J end lost 5 bases, and 10 bases lay between the germline ends. The V gene's germline CDR1 is LNHDA and CDR2 SQIVND (reference sequence). The CDR3 sequence is 11 residues long. A word on this clone: Its target is unknown.

The chain links TRBV19 to TRBJ1-2; the D gene is possibly TRBD1 (5 bases). This sequence was found in an adult who received the MenACWY meningococcal vaccine as a control. Material: peripheral blood, obtained 28 days after the second dose of the MenACWY control vaccine. CDR3 protein: CASRGDYGYTF. The DNA of the CDR3 is TGTGCCAGCCGGGGGGATTATGGCTACACCTTC.